The table lists the clone carrying this T cell receptor beta chain with a count of one. This sample is part of a study of shared clonotypes between healthy human individuals. About the research overall: The study drew on two women and a few men aged 18 to 49 as donors.

The naive CD8 fraction comprised CD45RO-negative cells positively selected for CCR7 and excluded terminally differentiated effector memory CD45RA+ cells. Several immunoSEQ plates held equal portions of the genomic DNA taken from each subset. Authors' methods: Junction-only immunoSEQ sequences carried no quality scores, so filtering differed. Sequencing used immunoSEQ multiplex PCR; TCRdb keeps in-frame clones, though not all of them. V and J calls and clone size come straight from that table; D and trimming were deduced from the DNA. Of 550,000 to 600,000 clones in the sample, 95% to 98% are singletons; the top ten hold 0.3%. Between the trimmed V and J ends, which lost 2 bases and 1 base, there was a span of 12 bases. The CDR3 is 15 amino acids. The germline V gene has CDR1 SGHRS and CDR2 YFSETQ.

The clonotype was recovered from a man under 40 in good health. The chain combines TRBV5-1 with TRBJ1-1; no definite D call. Source material: naive CD8+ T cells sorted from blood. CDR3 sequence: CASSFPADQNTEAFF. The CDR3 DNA is TGCGCCAGCAGCTTTCCCGCCGACCAGAACACTGAAGCTTTCTTT.